The rows below give T cell receptor beta chains drawn from one sample of a study of T cell responses to AZD1222 COVID-19 vaccine. Repertoires were generated with immunoSEQ multiplex PCR, while TCRdb's copy carries only in-frame clones and drops some. The table shows about 120,000 clones, with more than 80% occurring only once. The sample here was peripheral blood, taken on day 0 of AZD1222 vaccination. These receptors were collected from an adult in good health. Both conserved end residues are part of each CDR3.

len	v_gene	j_gene	CDR3aa
15	TRBV6-2/TRBV6-3	TRBJ2-7	CASSYLAGQTYEQYF
16	TRBV7-2	TRBJ2-1	CASSLGGLAAAREQFF
16	TRBV7-9	TRBJ2-3	CASSSAGGGATDTQYF
15	TRBV19	TRBJ2-5	CASSNRGRPLETQYF
13	TRBV28	TRBJ2-1	CASRAGLYNEQFF
12	TRBV29-1	TRBJ2-7	CSVGTGTYEQYF
14	TRBV4-2	TRBJ1-6	CASTTGGYNSPLHF
13	TRBV30	TRBJ2-3	CAWSSGSTDTQYF
18	TRBV6-1	TRBJ2-3	CASSELSMGDRVGDTQYF
16	TRBV27	TRBJ2-7	CASRAARGTGGYEQYF
11	TRBV6-5	TRBJ2-7	CASSYGPSQYF